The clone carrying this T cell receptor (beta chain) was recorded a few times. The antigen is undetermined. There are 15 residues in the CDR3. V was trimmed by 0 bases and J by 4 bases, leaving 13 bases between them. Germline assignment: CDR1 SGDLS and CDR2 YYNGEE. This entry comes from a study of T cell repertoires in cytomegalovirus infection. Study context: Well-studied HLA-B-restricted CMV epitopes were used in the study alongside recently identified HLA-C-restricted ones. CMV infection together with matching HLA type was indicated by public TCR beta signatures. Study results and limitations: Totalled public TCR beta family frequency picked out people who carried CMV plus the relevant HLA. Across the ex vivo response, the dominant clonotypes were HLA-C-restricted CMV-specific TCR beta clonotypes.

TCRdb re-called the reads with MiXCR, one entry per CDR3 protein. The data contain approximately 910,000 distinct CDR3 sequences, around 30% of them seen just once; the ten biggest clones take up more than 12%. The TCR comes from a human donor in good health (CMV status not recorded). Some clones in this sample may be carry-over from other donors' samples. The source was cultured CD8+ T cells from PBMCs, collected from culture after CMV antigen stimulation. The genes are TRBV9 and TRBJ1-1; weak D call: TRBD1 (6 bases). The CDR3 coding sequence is TGTGCCAGCAGCGTAGGGGACACCAGGGCCACTGAAGCTTTCTTT. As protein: CASSVGDTRATEAFF.